A selection of T cell receptor beta chains follows, all from one sample in a study of cytomegalovirus exposure and HLA in healthy donors. TCRdb's copy holds only in-frame clones and misses some; the assay was immunoSEQ multiplex PCR. The sample lists about 150,000 clones, 80% seen once, with 13% to 15% in the top ten. The sample was PBMCs. Receptor source: a woman in her thirties or forties in good health and CMV-seronegative. The CDR3 runs from the conserved cysteine through the conserved F or W. Each record gives: clone size, V gene, J gene, D gene, CDR3 protein, CDR3 DNA. A D gene is named only where the DNA matches it firmly. Clone size is shown for a subset of rows, as once, few, many or a class of expanded clone.

>.|TRBV7-2|TRBJ2-7|TRBD1
CASSLLGRGYEQYF
TGTGCCAGCAGCTTACTTGGCAGGGGGTACGAGCAGTACTTC
>once|TRBV6-6|TRBJ1-2|.
CASSYDGQSANYGYTF
TGTGCCAGCAGTTACGACGGACAATCAGCTAACTATGGCTACACCTTC
>.|TRBV28|TRBJ2-7|TRBD2
CASRRGTSGFYEQYF
TGTGCCAGCAGGCGGGGGACTAGCGGTTTCTACGAGCAGTACTTC
>.|TRBV11-2|TRBJ2-7|.
CASSSTGYEQYF
TGTGCCAGCAGCTCGACTGGCTACGAGCAGTACTTC
>.|TRBV7-2|TRBJ2-3|.
CASSLALAPGTDTQYF
TGTGCCAGCAGCTTAGCGTTAGCGCCGGGCACAGATACGCAGTATTTT
>.|TRBV28|TRBJ2-5|.
CASSPTSGQETQYF
TGTGCCAGCAGCCCTACCAGCGGCCAAGAGACCCAGTACTTC
>.|TRBV28|TRBJ1-2|.
CASSLSTGHPTF
TGTGCCAGCAGTTTATCGACGGGACATCCCACCTTC
>.|TRBV11-2|TRBJ2-1|TRBD2
CASRSGTSGRDTYNEQFF
TGTGCCAGCAGGTCCGGGACTAGCGGGAGAGATACCTACAATGAGCAGTTCTTC
>.|TRBV4-3|TRBJ2-2|.
CASSPLAPGSSGELFF
TGCGCCAGCAGCCCCCTAGCACCGGGTTCGTCAGGGGAGCTGTTTTTT
>once|TRBV9|TRBJ2-7|TRBD2
CASSGGLAGGKEGEQYF
TGTGCCAGCAGCGGGGGATTAGCGGGAGGAAAAGAGGGCGAGCAGTACTTC
>.|TRBV6-5|TRBJ1-6|TRBD1
CASSRTGVVSPLHF
TGTGCCAGCAGTAGAACAGGGGTAGTTTCACCCCTCCACTTT
>.|TRBV7-8|TRBJ2-7|.
CASSSPARGGVVEQYF
TGTGCCAGCAGCTCTCCCGCCCGTGGTGGAGTTGTCGAGCAGTACTTC
>.|TRBV5-1|TRBJ1-6|.
CASSLAGGINNSPLHF
TGCGCCAGCAGCTTGGCCGGGGGGATCAATAATTCACCCCTCCACTTT
>.|TRBV7-6|TRBJ2-7|TRBD1
CASSLQGAYHEQYF
TGTGCCAGCAGCTTACAGGGGGCTTACCACGAGCAGTACTTC
>.|TRBV6-1|TRBJ1-1|.
CASLRGRAEAFF
TGTGCCAGCTTGCGGGGGAGGGCTGAAGCTTTCTTT
>.|TRBV6-1|TRBJ2-4|.
CASSELGDTDIQYF
TGTGCCAGCAGTGAATTGGGTGACACCGACATTCAGTACTTC
>.|TRBV28|TRBJ2-3|.
CASSLDYLDTQYF
TGTGCCAGCAGTCTGGACTATCTGGATACGCAGTATTTT
>.|TRBV28|TRBJ2-6|.
CASLGGWGSGANVLTF
TGTGCCAGCCTGGGAGGATGGGGCTCTGGGGCCAACGTCCTGACTTTC
>few|TRBV7-9|TRBJ1-6|.
CASSLATGSPLHF
TGTGCCAGCAGCTTAGCGACGGGTTCACCCCTCCACTTT
>few|TRBV19|TRBJ2-1|.
CASSIGREQFF
TGTGCCAGTAGTATAGGTCGTGAGCAGTTCTTC
>.|TRBV4-3|TRBJ2-2|TRBD2
CASSRGTSGRSGELFF
TGCGCCAGCAGCCGGGGGACTAGCGGGAGGTCCGGGGAGCTGTTTTTT
>.|TRBV2|TRBJ2-2|.
CASRRKGTGELFF
TGTGCCAGCAGGAGGAAGGGGACCGGGGAGCTGTTTTTT
>.|TRBV28|TRBJ2-2|TRBD1
CATKNQGAGELFF
TGTGCCACCAAAAACCAGGGGGCCGGGGAGCTGTTTTTT
>.|TRBV18|TRBJ2-7|.
CASSFQGRDEQYF
TGTGCCAGCTCATTTCAGGGGCGAGACGAGCAGTACTTC
>.|TRBV18|TRBJ2-5|.
CASSPPGGLGTQYF
TGTGCCAGCTCACCACCGGGGGGGCTCGGGACCCAGTACTTC
>.|TRBV7-6|TRBJ2-5|.
CASSFTGAGGETQYF
TGTGCCAGCAGCTTCACAGGGGCAGGAGGGGAGACCCAGTACTTC
>few|TRBV6-6|TRBJ1-2|.
CASSPDSYGYTF
TGTGCCAGCAGCCCCGACAGCTATGGCTACACCTTC
>.|TRBV6-5|TRBJ2-7|TRBD1
CASSLTGSGYEQYF
TGTGCCAGCAGTTTGACAGGGTCTGGCTACGAGCAGTACTTC
>.|TRBV28|TRBJ1-6|.
CASDGRVNSPLHF
TGTGCCAGCGACGGCAGGGTTAATTCACCCCTCCACTTT
>few|TRBV28|TRBJ2-5|TRBD2
CASNQRGSQYF
TGTGCCAGCAACCAGCGGGGTTCCCAGTACTTC
>.|TRBV27|TRBJ2-6|.
CATCRGSNGANVLTF
TGTGCCACCTGTCGAGGGTCTAATGGGGCCAACGTCCTGACTTTC
>.|TRBV6-5|TRBJ1-4|.
CASSYSAGGEKLFF
TGTGCCAGCAGTTACTCGGCTGGAGGGGAAAAACTGTTTTTT
>.|TRBV29-1|TRBJ2-1|.
CSVNSADYNEQFF
TGCAGCGTTAATAGCGCGGATTACAATGAGCAGTTCTTC
>.|TRBV4-2|TRBJ2-7|TRBD2
CASSPGLAGVLYEQYF
TGTGCCAGCAGCCCAGGACTAGCGGGAGTCCTATACGAGCAGTACTTC
>.|TRBV5-1|TRBJ2-7|.
CASSFPGATYEQYF
TGCGCCAGCAGCTTCCCAGGGGCGACCTACGAGCAGTACTTC
>.|TRBV27|TRBJ1-1|TRBD1
CASSWGDRELTEAFF
TGTGCCAGCAGTTGGGGGGACAGGGAATTAACTGAAGCTTTCTTT
>.|TRBV11-3|TRBJ2-1|TRBD2
CASSLRTSGGNEQFF
TGTGCCAGCAGCTTAAGGACTAGCGGGGGTAATGAGCAGTTCTTC
>.|TRBV11-1|TRBJ2-1|TRBD2
CASSRGLAGALGNNEQFF
TGTGCCAGCAGTAGAGGGCTAGCGGGAGCTTTGGGAAACAATGAGCAGTTCTTC
>.|TRBV6-6|TRBJ2-1|.
CASSYTLQEYNEQFF
TGTGCCAGCAGTTACACACTACAGGAGTACAATGAGCAGTTCTTC
>.|TRBV25-1|TRBJ1-1|.
CASSDSTSGLANTEAFF
TGTGCCAGCAGTGATTCAACCTCGGGACTGGCGAACACTGAAGCTTTCTTT
>.|TRBV5-6|TRBJ1-1|.
CASNLGWGPENTEAFF
TGTGCCAGCAACCTTGGTTGGGGGCCCGAGAACACTGAAGCTTTCTTT
>.|TRBV5-1|TRBJ2-7|TRBD1
CASSVSGTGGTYEQYF
TGCGCCAGCAGTGTATCGGGGACAGGGGGGACGTACGAGCAGTACTTC
>.|TRBV14|TRBJ2-1|.
CASSQARIYNEQFF
TGTGCCAGCAGCCAAGCGCGTATTTACAATGAGCAGTTCTTC
>.|TRBV7-3|TRBJ2-3|.
CASSLTGGGASTDTQYF
TGTGCCAGCAGCTTAACGGGTGGCGGGGCTAGCACAGATACGCAGTATTTT
>.|TRBV19|TRBJ2-3|TRBD2
CASSIGGRAKDTQYF
TGTGCCAGTAGTATAGGCGGGAGGGCCAAAGATACGCAGTATTTT
>.|TRBV7-3|TRBJ2-1|TRBD2
CASSLGGLAGYNEQFF
TGTGCCAGCAGCTTAGGGGGACTAGCGGGCTACAATGAGCAGTTCTTC
>.|TRBV29-1|TRBJ2-5|TRBD2
CSVAISGTETQYF
TGCAGCGTTGCCATCAGCGGGACCGAGACCCAGTACTTC
>.|TRBV7-9|TRBJ1-1|TRBD1
CASQGQGRFSASEAFF
TGTGCCAGCCAAGGACAGGGGCGTTTCTCAGCATCTGAAGCTTTCTTT
>.|TRBV7-9|TRBJ2-1|TRBD1
CASSSVTGSSSNEQFF
TGTGCCAGCAGCTCCGTGACAGGGTCTTCCTCCAATGAGCAGTTCTTC
>.|TRBV4-1|TRBJ1-1|.
CASSQVGHLNTEAFF
TGCGCCAGCAGCCAAGTCGGACACCTCAACACTGAAGCTTTCTTT
>.|TRBV10-3|TRBJ2-2|.
CATAPGEPGELFF
TGTGCCACTGCCCCAGGAGAGCCCGGGGAACTGTTTTTT
>.|TRBV6-1|TRBJ1-2|.
CASSEGGWLAGKFGGYTF
TGTGCCAGCAGTGAAGGAGGCTGGTTGGCAGGGAAGTTTGGGGGCTACACCTTC
>.|TRBV5-8|TRBJ2-5|TRBD1
CASSRDREYQETQYF
TGTGCCAGCAGCCGGGACAGGGAGTACCAAGAGACCCAGTACTTC
>.|TRBV7-9|TRBJ2-6|TRBD1
CASSSGTGGAGANGLTF
TGTGCCAGCAGCTCAGGGACAGGGGGCGCTGGGGCCAACGGCCTGACTTTC
>.|TRBV28|TRBJ1-2|TRBD1
CASSLLPGQGADGYTF
TGTGCCAGCAGTTTATTACCGGGACAGGGGGCGGATGGCTACACCTTC
>.|TRBV5-1|TRBJ2-1|TRBD2
CASSRRAGGNNEQFF
TGCGCCAGCAGCCGGAGGGCGGGGGGTAACAATGAGCAGTTCTTC
>.|TRBV7-2|TRBJ2-7|TRBD2
CASSNSAGGGEQYF
TGTGCCAGCAGCAACTCTGCGGGAGGGGGCGAGCAGTACTTC
>few|TRBV18|TRBJ2-7|.
CASSPGSRGYEQYF
TGTGCCAGCTCACCTGGGTCCCGGGGCTACGAGCAGTACTTC
>.|TRBV11-2|TRBJ2-5|TRBD1
CASSLDRGFMETQYF
TGTGCCAGCAGCTTGGACAGGGGGTTTATGGAGACCCAGTACTTC